The 18 T cell receptor beta chains reported below all come from one sample, sequenced in a study of cytomegalovirus exposure and HLA in healthy donors. A multiplex PCR was run with 60 Vbeta primers and 13 Jbeta primers. Data came from immunoSEQ multiplex PCR; TCRdb stores just in-frame clones and leaves some out. In total, the table holds 40,000 to 50,000 clones. The sequencing sample was made of PBMCs. All receptors come from a woman aged 40 to 50 in good health and CMV-seronegative.

The V and J genes are TRBV5-1 and TRBJ2-7, with TRBD1 matching 9 bases. CDR1 and CDR2 (germline): SGHRS, YFSETQ. The CDR3 consists of 15 residues. The V gene end was trimmed by 3 bases and the J gene end by 2 bases; junction bases not matched to a gene: 6. The CDR3 here is CASSWTGDETYEQYF. CDR3 sequence (DNA): TGCGCCAGCAGCTGGACAGGGGACGAAACCTACGAGCAGTACTTC.

The rearrangement links TRBV10-1 to TRBJ2-7, with a tentative D call TRBD2 (6 bases). Germline V gene data show CDR1 as WNHNN and CDR2 as SYGVQD (reference sequence). Between the trimmed V and J ends, which lost 10 bases and 4 bases, there was a span of 20 bases. This CDR3 region has 14 residues. CDR3 nucleotide sequence: TGCGCCACACCGACCGGGACTTATGAATACGAGCAGTACTTC. Translated, it gives CATPTGTYEYEQYF.

The gene calls are TRBV28 and TRBJ1-4; D not resolved. The CDR3 runs 15 residues. Trimming removed 3 bases at V and 5 bases at J, with 13 bases between. The germline CDR1 and CDR2 sequences are MDHEN and SYDVKM. The CDR3 region is CASSFQEPVNEKLFF. The CDR3 DNA follows: TGTGCCAGCAGTTTTCAGGAACCGGTAAATGAAAAACTGTTTTTT.

The chain uses TRBV7-2 and TRBJ2-7, with D possibly TRBD2 on 5 matching bases. The CDR3 covers 13 residues. Germline CDR1 SGHTA, CDR2 FQGNSA. Trimming stripped 1 base from V and 6 bases from J, with 10 bases between. The CDR3 loop is CASSLVVRAEQYF. CDR3 bases: TGTGCCAGCAGCTTAGTGGTGAGGGCCGAGCAGTACTTC.

The CDR3 reads CASSLGLAGGNEQFF. The CDR3 bases are TGTGCCAGTAGTCTGGGACTAGCGGGAGGCAATGAGCAGTTCTTC. The rearrangement uses TRBV19 and TRBJ2-1, with 15 bases fitting TRBD2. CDR3 length equals 15 residues. The germline CDR1 and CDR2 sequences are LNHDA and SQIVND (reference sequence). The V segment lost 5 bases and the J segment 6 bases; nucleotides outside the gene matches: 2.

This chain joins TRBV7-8 and TRBJ2-7; D is uncertain. V shed 1 base and J shed 0 bases, with 7 bases lying between them. The CDR3 extends over 14 amino acids. Germline V CDR1 and CDR2: SGHVS, FQNEAQ. Here the CDR3 DNA reads TGTGCCAGCAGCTTAGTTTTAGCCTCCTACGAGCAGTACTTC. Translation: CASSLVLASYEQYF.

The chain uses TRBV10-3 and TRBJ1-1; the D is unclear. From germline, CDR1 is ENHRY and CDR2 SYGVKD. The CDR3 totals 15 residues. Trimming cost V 2 bases and J 4 bases, with 14 bases left between them. This CDR3 is CAISETRTLGTEAFF. CDR3 in DNA: TGTGCCATCAGTGAGACTAGGACCTTGGGCACTGAAGCTTTCTTT.

V gene TRBV5-1 combines with J gene TRBJ2-7, with D uncertain. The CDR3 has 16 residues. CDR1 and CDR2 (germline): SGHRS, YFSETQ. Between the trimmed V and J ends, which lost 0 bases and 0 bases, there was a span of 13 bases. The CDR3 loop reads CASSLGLGLISYEQYF. The CDR3 region has the DNA TGCGCCAGCAGCTTGGGTCTCGGTCTCATCTCCTACGAGCAGTACTTC.

The rearrangement joins TRBV6-5 to TRBJ2-4, with D possibly TRBD1 on 6 matching bases. CDR1 is MNHEY, CDR2 SVGAGI, per germline. This CDR3 is built from 15 residues. V was pared by 4 bases and J by 0 bases, with 10 bases between. CDR3 nucleotide sequence: TGTGCCAGCAGTTTGGGACACCTAGCCAAAAACATTCAGTACTTC. Translated: CASSLGHLAKNIQYF.

The chain carries TRBV27 and TRBJ2-7; TRBD1 matches at 9 bases. The junction had 8 bases not matched to a gene; V was cut back by 5 bases and J by 3 bases. The CDR3 contains 15 residues. Germline CDR1 and CDR2: MNHEY and SMNVEV (reference sequence). CDR3 amino acids: CASSPAGQGGYEQYF. DNA of the CDR3: TGTGCCAGCAGTCCAGCGGGACAGGGAGGCTACGAGCAGTACTTC.

V usage is TRBV18 and J usage is TRBJ2-1; 9 bases are shared with TRBD1. CDR1 is KGHSH and CDR2 is LQKENI in the germline V gene. With 3 bases clipped from V and 7 bases from J, the junction kept 4 bases outside the gene matches. CDR3 length: 14 amino acids. The CDR3 reads CASSPRDRANEQFF. In nucleotides, the CDR3 is TGTGCCAGCTCACCGCGGGACAGGGCGAATGAGCAGTTCTTC.

The V gene is TRBV27, the J gene TRBJ2-5; 9 bases align to TRBD2. V was clipped by 6 bases and J by 4 bases; unmatched bases: 12. The germline gives CDR1 MNHEY, CDR2 SMNVEV (reference sequence). The CDR3 contains 16 residues. CDR3 DNA sequence: TGTGCCAGCAGGAGAAACCTAGCGGGGTATCGAGAGACCCAGTACTTC. It specifies CASRRNLAGYRETQYF.

This chain connects TRBV9 to TRBJ2-1; 8 nucleotides align to TRBD1. The V segment lost 6 bases and the J segment 8 bases; nucleotides outside the gene matches: 7. The CDR3 extends over 13 amino acids. CDR1 and CDR2 from the germline V gene are SGDLS and YYNGEE. The CDR3 loop is CASTGDRFDEQFF. CDR3 in DNA: TGTGCCAGCACCGGGGACAGGTTCGATGAGCAGTTCTTC.

This sequence joins TRBV9 and TRBJ2-1; a weak D match, TRBD2 (7 bases). Trimming stripped 0 bases from V and 9 bases from J, with 10 bases between. The CDR3 runs to 13 residues. Germline assignment: CDR1 SGDLS and CDR2 YYNGEE. The DNA of the CDR3 is TGTGCCAGCAGCGTAGGAGGGGGGGGTGAGCAGTTCTTC. This translates into CASSVGGGGEQFF.

This chain connects TRBV7-2 to TRBJ2-7; D not certain. CDR3 size: 14 residues. The germline V and J ends were trimmed by 3 bases and 4 bases, with 13 bases remaining between them. Germline CDR1 SGHTA, CDR2 FQGNSA. The DNA for the CDR3 is TGTGCCAGCAGCTTTTCCACATACCCTTACGAGCAGTACTTC. Its translation is CASSFSTYPYEQYF.

The V call is TRBV4-3, the J call TRBJ2-1, with 8 bases that match TRBD2. The length of the CDR3 is 16 residues. Unmatched junction bases numbered 8, after V lost 1 base and J lost 6 bases. The germline CDR1 and CDR2 sequences are LGHNA and YSLEER. CDR3: CASSQGFGRAGNEQFF. In nucleotides, the CDR3 is TGCGCCAGCAGCCAAGGGTTCGGGAGGGCCGGCAATGAGCAGTTCTTC.

The chain is built from TRBV9 and TRBJ1-2; TRBD1 might be the D (6 bases). CDR1 is SGDLS, CDR2 YYNGEE, per germline. The CDR3 contains 17 residues. The V end lost 3 bases, the J end lost 7 bases, and 25 bases lay between the germline ends. This CDR3 is CASSASPHEDSPFGYTF. The DNA of the CDR3 is TGTGCCAGCAGCGCCTCGCCTCATGAGGACAGCCCTTTTGGCTACACCTTC.

J is TRBJ2-7 and V is TRBV7-2; 7 positions match TRBD1. The CDR3 extends over 14 amino acids. The ends lost 6 bases at V and 3 bases at J; junction bases unmatched: 8. The germline CDR1 and CDR2 sequences are SGHTA and FQGNSA. Here the CDR3 reads CASSIPGTDYEQYF. CDR3 nucleotide sequence: TGTGCCAGCAGTATCCCCGGGACAGACTACGAGCAGTACTTC.